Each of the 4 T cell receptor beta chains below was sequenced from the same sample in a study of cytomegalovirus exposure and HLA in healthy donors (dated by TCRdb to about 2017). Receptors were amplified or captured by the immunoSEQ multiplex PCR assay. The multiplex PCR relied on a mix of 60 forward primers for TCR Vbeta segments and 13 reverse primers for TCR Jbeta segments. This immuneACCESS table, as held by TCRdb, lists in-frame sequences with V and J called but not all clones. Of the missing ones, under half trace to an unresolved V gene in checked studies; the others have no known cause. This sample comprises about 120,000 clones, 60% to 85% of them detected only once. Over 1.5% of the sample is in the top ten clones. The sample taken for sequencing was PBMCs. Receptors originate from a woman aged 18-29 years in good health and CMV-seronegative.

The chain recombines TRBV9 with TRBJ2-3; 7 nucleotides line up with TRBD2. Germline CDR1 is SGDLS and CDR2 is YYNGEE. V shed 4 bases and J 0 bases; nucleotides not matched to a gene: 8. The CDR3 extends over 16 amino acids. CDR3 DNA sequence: TGTGCCAGCAGCCTTACCGGGGGGATAAGCACAGATACGCAGTATTTT. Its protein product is CASSLTGGISTDTQYF.

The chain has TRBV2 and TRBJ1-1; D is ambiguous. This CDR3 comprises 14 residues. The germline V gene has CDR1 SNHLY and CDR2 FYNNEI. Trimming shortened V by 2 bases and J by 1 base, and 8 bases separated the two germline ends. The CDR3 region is CASSERSGNTEAFF. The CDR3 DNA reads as TGTGCCAGCAGTGAAAGGTCGGGGAACACTGAAGCTTTCTTT.

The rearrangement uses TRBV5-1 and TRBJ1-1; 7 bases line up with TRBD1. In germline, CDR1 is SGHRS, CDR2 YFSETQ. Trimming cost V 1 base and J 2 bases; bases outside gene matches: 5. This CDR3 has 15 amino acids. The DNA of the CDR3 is TGCGCCAGCAGCTTGACCCAGGGGGATAACACTGAAGCTTTCTTT. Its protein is CASSLTQGDNTEAFF.

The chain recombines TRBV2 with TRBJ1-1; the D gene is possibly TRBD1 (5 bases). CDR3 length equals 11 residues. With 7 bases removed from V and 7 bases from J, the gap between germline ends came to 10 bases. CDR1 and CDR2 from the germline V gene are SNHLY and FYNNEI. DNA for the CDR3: TGTGCCAGCAAGATAAGGGGTGAAGCTTTCTTT. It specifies CASKIRGEAFF.